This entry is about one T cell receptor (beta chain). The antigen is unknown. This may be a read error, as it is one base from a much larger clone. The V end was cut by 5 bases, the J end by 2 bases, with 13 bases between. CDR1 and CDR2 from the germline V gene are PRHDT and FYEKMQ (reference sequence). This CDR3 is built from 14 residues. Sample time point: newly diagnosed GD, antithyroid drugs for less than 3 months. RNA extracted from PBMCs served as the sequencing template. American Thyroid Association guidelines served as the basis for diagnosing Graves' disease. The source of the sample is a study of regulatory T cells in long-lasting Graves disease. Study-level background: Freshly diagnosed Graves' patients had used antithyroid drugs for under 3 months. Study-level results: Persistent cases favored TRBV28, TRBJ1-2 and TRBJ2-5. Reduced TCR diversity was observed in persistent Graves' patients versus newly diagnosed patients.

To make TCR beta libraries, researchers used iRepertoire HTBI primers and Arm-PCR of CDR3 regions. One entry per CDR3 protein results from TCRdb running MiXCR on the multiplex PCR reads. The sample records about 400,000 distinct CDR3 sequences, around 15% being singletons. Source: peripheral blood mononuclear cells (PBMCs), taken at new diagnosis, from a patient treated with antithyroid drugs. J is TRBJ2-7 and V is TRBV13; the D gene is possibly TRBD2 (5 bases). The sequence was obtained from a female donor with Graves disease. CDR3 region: CASSLYGVPYEQYF. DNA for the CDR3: TGTGCCAGCAGCCTGTACGGGGTCCCCTACGAGCAGTACTTC.